The clone carrying this TCR beta chain turned up a few times. The antigen remains unidentified. The CDR3 extends over 15 amino acids. V lost 5 bases, J lost 0 bases, and 6 bases stayed unmatched. Germline CDR1 is SGHAT and CDR2 is FQDESV (reference sequence). Investigators reverse transcribed all isolated RNA, so they sequenced expressed TCRB transcripts. Data came from immunoSEQ multiplex PCR; TCRdb stores just in-frame clones and leaves some out. The profile shows over 150,000 clones, around 8% of them singletons. The data originate from a study of beta chain features in type 1 diabetes. Cells sorted by CD45RO/CCR7/CD25/CD127/CD95/CD27 comprised CD4+ naive, central memory, regulatory and stem cell-like memory cells. Populations isolated by sorting all had purity greater than 95%. Study-level findings and limits: Compared to healthy donors, patients appeared to have naive, central memory and Treg TCRB repertoires that were more alike. Patients with Type 1 diabetes showed moderately but significantly shorter TCRB CDR3s in all four CD4+ subsets.

This sequence joins TRBV11-1 and TRBJ2-7; 8 nucleotides align to TRBD1. The source of this sequence is a man aged 18 to 30 in good health. The sequenced material came from central memory CD4+ T cells from blood. The CDR3 loop is CASSRGQGFSYEQYF. CDR3 DNA sequence: TGTGCCAGCAGCCGTGGACAGGGATTCTCCTACGAGCAGTACTTC.